The 27 T cell receptor beta chains reported below all come from one sample, sequenced in a study of identical twins. TCRdb re-derived calls from the 5' RACE reads in MiXCR, one entry per CDR3 protein. The sample has 300,000 to 400,000 distinct CDR3 sequences, approximately 10% seen once. Material: naive T cells sorted from blood. Receptor source: a woman aged 45-65 years in good health.

This chain uses TRBV20-1 with TRBJ2-5, with unresolved D. The CDR3 totals 13 residues. The V end lost 2 bases, the J end lost 4 bases, and 11 bases lay between the germline ends. The V gene's germline CDR1 is DFQATT and CDR2 SNEGSKA (reference sequence). The CDR3 sequence is CSARPPPGETQYF. The CDR3 nucleotides are TGCAGTGCTAGACCACCCCCTGGAGAGACCCAGTACTTC.

This clonotype was seen at least ten times. The J gene is TRBJ2-1, the V gene TRBV27, with D perhaps given as TRBD1 or TRBD2 (5 bases each). V lost 2 bases and J 9 bases, leaving 11 bases between the germline ends. The CDR3 spans 13 residues. Germline values: CDR1 MNHEY, CDR2 SMNVEV (reference sequence). CDR3 loop: CASSLLRGAEQFF. CDR3 bases: TGTGCCAGCAGTTTACTCCGAGGGGCTGAGCAGTTCTTC.

In its sample, this clonotype was seen many times. The rearrangement uses TRBV7-2 and TRBJ2-3, with no clear D. Germline CDR1 reads SGHTA; CDR2 reads FQGNSA. The ends were cut back, 1 base at V and 2 bases at J, with 4 bases in the middle. The CDR3 covers 13 residues. The CDR3 region has the DNA TGTGCCAGCAGCTTAGATCTCACAGATACGCAGTATTTT. It specifies CASSLDLTDTQYF.

This rearrangement joins TRBV18 to TRBJ2-3; no clear D. The CDR3 loop spans 14 amino acids. The V gene lost 1 base and the J gene lost 2 bases, with 7 bases spanning the gap. Germline V gives CDR1 KGHSH, CDR2 LQKENI. The CDR3 DNA sequence: TGTGCCAGCTCACCACGGAAGGCCACAGATACGCAGTATTTT. This sequence encodes CASSPRKATDTQYF.

The chain couples TRBV6-5 to TRBJ2-1, with unresolved D. The CDR3 is made up of 13 amino acids. CDR1 and CDR2 from the germline V gene are MNHEY and SVGAGI. V gave up 2 bases and J gave up 13 bases, with 15 bases separating them. CDR3 nucleotides: TGTGCCAGCAGTTACGGTCGAGTATTCCATCAGTTCTTC. Translating it yields CASSYGRVFHQFF.

The chain couples TRBV20-1 to TRBJ2-3, with 12 bases that match TRBD2. The V and J ends lost 3 bases and 1 base, in that order; junction bases with no gene match: 8. The V gene's germline CDR1 is DFQATT and CDR2 SNEGSKA (reference sequence). CDR3 length: 17 residues. Here the CDR3 DNA reads TGCAGTGCTAGTTTTCTAGCGGGAGGGACCGGCACAGATACGCAGTATTTT. Translating it yields CSASFLAGGTGTDTQYF.

J is TRBJ2-7 and V is TRBV7-8; 8 nucleotides match TRBD1. This CDR3 spans 15 amino acids. Germline V gene lookup returns CDR1 SGHVS and CDR2 FQNEAQ. The V and J ends lost 2 bases and 6 bases, in that order; junction bases with no gene match: 9. The CDR3 sequence: CASSLFQDRASEQYF. The CDR3 DNA follows: TGTGCCAGCAGCTTATTTCAGGACAGGGCAAGCGAGCAGTACTTC.

This clonotype was observed a handful of times. The chain is built from TRBV29-1 and TRBJ2-3, with TRBD2 as a possible D gene (5 bases). From germline, CDR1 is SQVTM and CDR2 ANQGSEA. Deletions cut 3 bases from V and 6 bases from J, with 13 bases between. The CDR3 contains 13 residues. The CDR3 here is CSVDSRGVDTQYF. For the CDR3, the DNA is TGCAGCGTTGATTCCCGGGGAGTGGATACGCAGTATTTT.

V gene TRBV6-6 combines with J gene TRBJ2-1, with D tentatively TRBD2 (6 bases). V shed 2 bases and J shed 12 bases, with 26 bases lying between them. Germline V gene data show CDR1 as MNHNY and CDR2 as SVGAGI (reference sequence). There are 17 residues in the CDR3. CDR3 nucleotides: TGTGCCAGCAGTTACGGGAGGAGCCTCGAACCACTTAGACTGCAGTTCTTC. It specifies CASSYGRSLEPLRLQFF.

The chain carries TRBV20-1 and TRBJ2-7; 9 nucleotides align to TRBD2. The ends lost 0 bases at V and 0 bases at J; junction bases unmatched: 3. This CDR3 spans 15 amino acids. Germline CDR1 DFQATT, CDR2 SNEGSKA (reference sequence). DNA for the CDR3: TGCAGTGCTAGAGATCTAGCGGGGATCTCCTACGAGCAGTACTTC. Translation: CSARDLAGISYEQYF.

This clonotype was observed a handful of times. This rearrangement joins TRBV20-1 to TRBJ1-5, with 8 bases identical to TRBD1. The ends lost 3 bases at V and 1 base at J; junction bases unmatched: 8. This CDR3 contains 16 residues. Germline assignment: CDR1 DFQATT and CDR2 SNEGSKA (reference sequence). CDR3 region: CSASDRGSVSNQPQHF. In nucleotides, the CDR3 is TGCAGTGCTAGCGACAGGGGTTCGGTCAGCAATCAGCCCCAGCATTTT.

This clonotype has at least ten counts. V usage is TRBV7-3 and J usage is TRBJ2-7; D is unclear. The V gene lost 4 bases and the J gene lost 3 bases, with 4 bases spanning the gap. This CDR3 contains 11 residues. Germline loops: CDR1 SGHTA, CDR2 FQGTGA. DNA for the CDR3: TGTGCCAGCAGCTACGACTACGAGCAGTACTTC. It encodes CASSYDYEQYF.

This chain uses TRBV4-1 with TRBJ1-2; TRBD1 agrees at 7 bases. Germline-derived CDR1 and CDR2 are MGHRA and YSYEKL. V was clipped by 4 bases and J by 1 base; unmatched bases: 6. The CDR3 covers 15 residues. In DNA form, the CDR3 reads TGCGCCAGCAGCCGCGGGACAGCTGATAACTATGGCTACACCTTC. Protein: CASSRGTADNYGYTF.

The V gene is TRBV12-3 or TRBV12-4, the J gene TRBJ2-1; 12 positions agree with TRBD2. The junction had 7 bases not matched to a gene; V was cut back by 6 bases and J by 7 bases. This CDR3 has 15 residues. The CDR3 DNA sequence: TGTGCCAGCAGCCTAGCGGGAGGGGTTGGTAATGAGCAGTTCTTC. As protein: CASSLAGGVGNEQFF.

This clonotype was counted between two and nine times. The rearrangement links TRBV5-6 to TRBJ1-1; weak D call: TRBD1 (5 bases). V lost 4 bases and J lost 5, with 12 bases in between. The germline V gene encodes CDR1 SGHDT and CDR2 YYEEEE. The CDR3 runs 13 residues. The CDR3 protein is CASSLAGPTEAFF. In nucleotides, the CDR3 is TGTGCCAGCAGCCTGGCAGGGCCAACTGAAGCTTTCTTT. The complete variable domain, with remaining parts taken from reference TRBV5-6 and TRBJ1-1, reads DAGVTQSPTHLIKTRGQQVTLRCSPKSGHDTVSWYQQALGQGPQFIFQYYEEEERQRGNFPDRFSGHQFPNYSSELNVNALLLGDSALYLCASSLAGPTEAFFGQGTRLTVV.

The chain uses TRBV7-2 and TRBJ2-1, with D possibly being TRBD2 (6 bases). Trimming cost V 0 bases and J 10 bases, with 10 bases left between them. Per the germline V gene, CDR1 is SGHTA and CDR2 is FQGNSA. CDR3 size: 13 residues. The DNA for the CDR3 is TGTGCCAGCAGCTTAGCGCGGCTAGCGGAGCAGTTCTTC. Translated: CASSLARLAEQFF.

This clonotype came up a few times. The rearrangement joins TRBV11-3 to TRBJ2-6; D may match TRBD1 or TRBD2 (5 bases each). Germline V lookup: CDR1 SGHNT, CDR2 YENEEA. The CDR3 runs 17 residues. Trimming removed 5 bases from V and 0 bases from J, with 14 bases in between. The CDR3, as DNA: TGTGCCAGCAGCCCTGGGGGTCAGCCCTCTGGGGCCAACGTCCTGACTTTC. The encoded protein is CASSPGGQPSGANVLTF.

Here the CDR3 reads CAISATSAYTQYF. As DNA, the CDR3 is TGTGCCATCAGTGCCACTAGCGCCTATACGCAGTATTTT. The chain combines TRBV10-3 with TRBJ2-3; 7 bases line up with TRBD2. After removal of 4 bases from V and 7 bases from J, the junction contained 5 bases not matched to a gene. The CDR3 has 13 amino acids. Germline CDR1 and CDR2: ENHRY and SYGVKD.

There are many counts of this clonotype. V and J are TRBV5-1 and TRBJ1-1; possible D gene TRBD1, 5 bases. Germline values: CDR1 SGHRS, CDR2 YFSETQ. The CDR3 runs to 16 residues. The ends were cut back, 4 bases at V and 6 bases at J, with 22 bases in the middle. CDR3 loop: CASSPRWGGDRAEAFF. The CDR3 coding sequence is TGCGCCAGCAGCCCCCGATGGGGGGGAGATCGCGCTGAAGCTTTCTTT.

Many counts were recorded for this clonotype. V gene TRBV12-3 or TRBV12-4 combines with J gene TRBJ2-7; no definite D call. The CDR3 has 13 residues. The chain's CDR3 is CASRGTTSYEQYF. The CDR3 DNA sequence: TGTGCTTCCAGAGGTACAACCAGCTACGAGCAGTACTTC.

The gene calls are TRBV6-1 and TRBJ2-2; D is perhaps TRBD2 (6 bases). The CDR3 loop spans 13 amino acids. Germline values: CDR1 MNHNS, CDR2 SASEGT. V was shortened by 7 bases and J by 4 bases, with 10 bases between the two germline ends. The CDR3 DNA reads TGTGCCAGCATACCGGGGGTCACCGGGGAGCTGTTTTTT. Its translation is CASIPGVTGELFF.

J is TRBJ2-3 and V is TRBV2; 7 bases match TRBD2. The CDR3 totals 13 residues. Germline trimming cut 4 bases from V and 4 bases from J; bases unmatched to any gene: 2. Germline V CDR1 and CDR2: SNHLY, FYNNEI. In DNA form, the CDR3 reads TGTGCCAGCAGTGGACTAGCAGCAGATACGCAGTATTTT. Translating gives CASSGLAADTQYF.

This clonotype came up many times. The chain combines TRBV14 with TRBJ1-2; 7 bases fit TRBD1. The J segment lost 4 bases and the V segment lost 4 bases, leaving 6 bases of the junction unmatched. The CDR3 runs to 14 residues. From germline, CDR1 is SGHDN and CDR2 FVKESK. In DNA form, the CDR3 reads TGTGCCAGCAGCCGAACAGGGGAGGGCTATGGCTACACCTTC. Translated: CASSRTGEGYGYTF.

This clonotype showed up many times. V gene TRBV5-1 combines with J gene TRBJ2-7, with 8 bases aligning to TRBD1. V gave up 2 bases and J gave up 2 bases; unmatched junction bases: 6. Looked up from germline, CDR1 is SGHRS and CDR2 is YFSETQ. The CDR3 totals 15 residues. The CDR3 DNA reads as TGCGCCAGCAGCTTAGTGCAGGGGGCAGCCTACGAGCAGTACTTC. Translating it yields CASSLVQGAAYEQYF.

This sequence joins TRBV5-5 and TRBJ2-5; 8 bases line up with TRBD1. The germline gives CDR1 SGHKS, CDR2 YYEKEE (reference sequence). There are 14 residues in the CDR3. V shed 3 bases and J 3 bases; nucleotides not matched to a gene: 4. For the CDR3, the DNA is TGTGCCAGCAGCTCCTCGACAGGGGAAGAGACCCAGTACTTC. Translating it yields CASSSSTGEETQYF.

The chain has TRBV2 and TRBJ2-7; 7 nucleotides agree with TRBD1. Germline assignment: CDR1 SNHLY and CDR2 FYNNEI. With V trimmed by 5 bases and J by 1 base, 2 bases remained unmatched. CDR3 length: 13 residues. The CDR3 DNA follows: TGTGCCAGCAGTCAGGACAGGTCCTACGAGCAGTACTTC. This codes for CASSQDRSYEQYF.

This clonotype was counted at least ten times. The chain has TRBV24-1 and TRBJ1-2, with D uncertain. CDR3 size: 11 residues. The V gene's germline CDR1 is KGHDR and CDR2 SFDVKD. Trimming pared 6 bases from V and 3 bases from J, leaving 4 bases between. The CDR3 reads CATSSHYGYTF. The CDR3 DNA reads TGTGCCACCAGTTCACACTATGGCTACACCTTC.